The source of this TCR beta chain is a study of graft-versus-host responses after intestinal transplantation. Study-wide background: Recipients had transplants, and these were multivisceral, liver-intestinal, or isolated intestinal. Anti-thymocyte globulin induction was given to all recipients, followed by tacrolimus and steroids for roughly 3 years. Findings of the study overall: Ileal or blood samples showed some GvH clones first, and such clones were also found in recipient marrow.

Concerning this clone itself: What it recognizes is unknown.

TCRdb's copy holds only in-frame clones and misses some; the assay was immunoSEQ multiplex PCR. The table records 90,000 to 150,000 clones, approximately 95% of them present only once. This clonotype was sampled from a human donor who received an intestinal transplant. Sequenced material: unstimulated CD8+ T cells sorted from spleen or lymph node cells, taken before intestinal transplant.

The CDR3 spells CASSRLGAEAFF. For the CDR3, the DNA is TGTGCCAGCAGTCGTCTGGGCGCTGAAGCTTTCTTT. This chain joins TRBV28 and TRBJ1-1; D call uncertain. The CDR3 sequence is 12 residues long. Looked up from germline, CDR1 is MDHEN and CDR2 is SYDVKM. The ends were cut back, 5 bases at V and 6 bases at J, with 10 bases in the middle.